This TCR beta chain was sequenced for a study of PD-1 blockade in classical Hodgkin lymphoma. The time point here: newly diagnosed, previously untreated cHL patient sample. Comparator PBMCs were from newly diagnosed, untreated classical Hodgkin lymphoma. Comment on this clone: Its antigen remains unknown.

This CDR3 spans 12 amino acids. The germline V and J ends were trimmed by 5 bases and 0 bases, with 7 bases remaining between them. The germline gives CDR1 SQVTM, CDR2 ANQGSEA. Study-wide results and limits: Newly diagnosed patients reportedly trailed healthy donors in baseline TCR diversity. Repertoire differences lack defined causes, possibly disease activity or prior therapy.

The data were produced by immunoSEQ multiplex PCR, yet TCRdb's version contains in-frame clones alone and is incomplete. Counted here are around 50,000 clones, more than 75% occurring once; the ten biggest clones make up 4% to 6%. The chain employs TRBV29-1 and TRBJ1-1; D is unclear. This sequence originates from a human donor with classical Hodgkin lymphoma. The sequencing sample was made of peripheral blood mononuclear cells (PBMCs). In DNA, the CDR3 is TGCAGCGTTCAACAGATGAACACTGAAGCTTTCTTT. It encodes CSVQQMNTEAFF.